The text below deals with one T cell receptor (beta chain). The antigen is unknown. The sample originates from a study of cytomegalovirus exposure and HLA in healthy donors. Study-wide results and caveats: First-cohort TCR clusters tended to co-occur in the 130 or so validation repertoires, a later analysis found.

The germline gives CDR1 SGHRS, CDR2 YFSETQ. Trimming at V came to 4 bases and at J to 8 bases, leaving 6 bases not matched to a gene. CDR3 length: 13 amino acids. Sequenced by immunoSEQ multiplex PCR; TCRdb stores in-frame clones only, minus some. The sample includes hundreds of thousands of clones, more than 75% of them seen just once. The source material was PBMCs. The receptor comes from a woman aged 25 to 39 in good health and CMV-seropositive. The chain couples TRBV5-1 to TRBJ1-2, with TRBD1 matching 9 bases. Here the CDR3 reads CASSPGQGGGYTF. The DNA for the CDR3 is TGCGCCAGCAGCCCGGGACAGGGTGGGGGCTACACCTTC. Full variable domain (rest looked up from reference TRBV5-1 and TRBJ1-2): KAGVTQTPRYLIKTRGQQVTLSCSPISGHRSVSWYQQTPGQGLQFLFEYFSETQRNKGNFPGRFSGRQFSNSRSEMNVSTLELGDSALYLCASSPGQGGGYTFGSGTRLTVV.